The T cell receptor (beta chain) under discussion was sequenced for a study of breast tumors, draining lymph nodes, adjacent tissues. Axillary draining lymph nodes of breast cancer patients supplied the node samples. V was clipped by 4 bases and J by 2 bases; unmatched bases: 7. Germline-derived CDR1 and CDR2 are LGHDT and YNNKEL (reference sequence). The CDR3 covers 15 residues. MiXCR was run by TCRdb on the multiplex PCR reads, yielding one entry per CDR3 protein. Among about 300,000 distinct CDR3 sequences listed, under 35% were seen once. The sample holds a few counts of this clonotype. This TCR was sampled from a female donor with breast cancer. Some clones in this sample may be carry-over from other donors' samples. Sequenced input: axillary lymph node tissue. This sequence joins TRBV3-1 and TRBJ2-7; 8 nucleotides agree with TRBD2. CDR3: CASSPGGGGTYEQYF. Written as DNA, the CDR3 is TGTGCCAGCAGCCCCGGCGGCGGGGGGACCTACGAGCAGTACTTC.